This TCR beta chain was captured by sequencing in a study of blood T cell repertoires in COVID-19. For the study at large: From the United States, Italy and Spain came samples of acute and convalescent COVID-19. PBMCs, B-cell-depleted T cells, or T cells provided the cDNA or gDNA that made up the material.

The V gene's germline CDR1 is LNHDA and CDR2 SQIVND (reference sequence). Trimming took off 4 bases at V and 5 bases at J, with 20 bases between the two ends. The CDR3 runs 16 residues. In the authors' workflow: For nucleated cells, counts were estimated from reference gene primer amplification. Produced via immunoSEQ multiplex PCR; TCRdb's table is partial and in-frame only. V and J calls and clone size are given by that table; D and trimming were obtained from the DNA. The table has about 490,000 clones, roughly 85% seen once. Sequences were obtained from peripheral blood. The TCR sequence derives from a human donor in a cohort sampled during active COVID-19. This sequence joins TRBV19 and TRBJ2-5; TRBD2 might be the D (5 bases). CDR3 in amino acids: CASSRRGSLVEETQYF. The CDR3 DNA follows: TGTGCCAGTAGTAGACGGGGTTCCCTCGTTGAGGAGACCCAGTACTTC. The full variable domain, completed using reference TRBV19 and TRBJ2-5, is DGGITQSPKYLFRKEGQNVTLSCEQNLNHDAMYWYRQDPGQGLRLIYYSQIVNDFQKGDIAEGYSVSREKKESFPLTVTSAQKNPTAFYLCASSRRGSLVEETQYFGPGTRLLVL.